This T cell receptor beta chain appears in the sequencing data of a study of CD8+CD57+ T cells in acquired aplastic anemia (dated by TCRdb to 2016 to 2018). In terms of the full investigation: A mean of around 3.2 ug of DNA, ranging from roughly 0.18 to 30 ug, was extracted from sorted CD4+ and CD8+ cells. Mean read counts for healthy donor samples were approximately 10 million for CD4+ cells and around 11 million for CD8+ cells. Paper-wide results and their limitations: Patients and healthy controls showed no significant difference in CD8+ Simpson's diversity (P=0.060). Twenty-nine CD8+ CDR3 sequences were found in both patients and controls but appeared to be highly expressed in patients and within the immunodominant clones of the patients.

TCR repertoires of sorted CD4+ and CD8+ blood T cells from severe aplastic anemia patients and healthy subjects were deep-sequenced in the study. Ficoll-Paque density gradient centrifugation was used to isolate peripheral blood mononuclear cells. Before DNA was extracted, CD4+ and CD8+ T cells were sorted using either FACS or magnetic beads. Spanning cysteine to phenylalanine, the CDR3 consists of 15 amino acids. The CDR3 DNA has 45 bases and is translated from base 1. Relative to germline, V is 5 bases shorter and J is 3 bases shorter, with 16 bases between their ends. Profiling of TCR beta VDJ combinations and CDR3 sequences used genomic DNA as the template. TCR repertoire sequencing was run on an Illumina HiSeq 2000. Per the source publication's procedure: TRBV/TRBJ rearrangement plots, CDR3 size and DJ length profiles, and Simpson's diversity index were used to assess repertoires. The most abundant DNA sequence in the deep sequencing data was defined as the immunodominant clone. CDR3 amino acid sequences were checked for sharing between subjects and were compared against published repertoires and the VDJdb database. The public reads were quality trimmed at Q25 with fastp and then assembled into clones with MiXCR by TCRdb, keeping productive beta chains. Under each unique CDR3 protein, matching rows form one entry showing the most common genes and DNA. TCRdb, not the original authors, processed these V and J calls. A total of hundreds of thousands of distinct CDR3 sequences appear in this sample, 60% to 80% of them only once. Under 4.5% of the sample rests with the top ten.

This clonotype was observed a single time. The target of this receptor is not known. The input lacks base qualities; no much larger clone sits a single base away. One read provides weak support. The specimen was sorted CD4+, CD8+, or CD8+CD57+ T cells (not recorded which) from PBMCs. Recombination linked TRBV12-3 or TRBV12-4 to TRBJ1-2; no D gene can be assigned with confidence. The receptor was isolated from a human donor in good health, serving as a control. In nucleotide form, the sequence is TGTGCCAGCAGTCCTCGGTCTGGGGTGGACTATGGCTACACCTTC. It translates to CASSPRSGVDYGYTF.